A single sample gave rise to the 6 T cell receptor beta chains below, sequenced in a study of cytomegalovirus exposure and HLA in healthy donors. PCR was performed using 60 Vbeta and 13 Jbeta primers. Measured with immunoSEQ multiplex PCR; TCRdb has only the in-frame clones, and not every one. The sample holds about 120,000 clones, 75% to 85% seen once. Sequencing used PBMCs. Receptors originate from a female donor in good health and CMV-seropositive.

This clone came up a few times. The chain is built from TRBV6-6 and TRBJ1-5; 8 nucleotides line up with TRBD1. Germline values: CDR1 MNHNY, CDR2 SVGAGI (reference sequence). After removal of 10 bases from V and 7 bases from J, the junction contained 9 bases not matched to a gene. The CDR3 is 13 residues long. The CDR3 spells CATGQGTTQPQHF. The CDR3 nucleotides are TGTGCCACCGGACAGGGCACAACCCAGCCCCAGCATTTT.

V is TRBV14 and J is TRBJ2-2; D perhaps matches TRBD1 (6 bases). From germline, CDR1 is SGHDN and CDR2 FVKESK. The V gene lost 4 bases and the J gene lost 8 bases, with 14 bases spanning the gap. This CDR3 has 14 amino acids. The CDR3 sequence: CASSRPVTGGELFF. The CDR3 nucleotides read TGTGCCAGCAGCCGGCCAGTGACAGGAGGGGAGCTGTTTTTT.

This chain links TRBV6-5 with TRBJ2-2; 7 positions agree with TRBD1. The CDR3 has 15 residues. V gave up 5 bases and J gave up 8 bases; unmatched junction bases: 11. Germline assignment: CDR1 MNHEY and CDR2 SVGAGI. CDR3 in DNA: TGTGCCAGCAGTAAACCATCACAGGGGACGGGGGAGCTGTTTTTT. Translated, it gives CASSKPSQGTGELFF.

This clone was counted only a few times. This CDR3 reads CASSPSVNTEAFF. CDR3 in DNA: TGTGCCAGCAGCCCTAGCGTGAACACTGAAGCTTTCTTT. V is TRBV7-9 and J is TRBJ1-1; D is undetermined. V lost 5 bases, J lost 0 bases, and 7 bases lay in between. The CDR3 has 13 amino acids. From germline, CDR1 is SEHNR and CDR2 FQNEAQ (reference sequence).

The chain recombines TRBV10-3 with TRBJ2-5; 8 positions match TRBD1. Germline V gives CDR1 ENHRY, CDR2 SYGVKD. The ends lost 3 bases at V and 1 base at J; junction bases unmatched: 4. This CDR3 is built from 15 residues. The CDR3 sequence: CAISDQGAVQETQYF. CDR3 coding DNA: TGTGCCATCAGTGACCAGGGGGCGGTCCAAGAGACCCAGTACTTC.

The chain combines TRBV9 with TRBJ1-2, with D uncertain. Germline CDR1 SGDLS, CDR2 YYNGEE. V lost 6 bases and J lost 6, with 18 bases in between. This CDR3 region has 14 residues. The CDR3 reads CASTRQGLEDGYTF. Here the CDR3 DNA reads TGTGCCAGCACCCGACAAGGTCTCGAAGATGGCTACACCTTC.